Each of the 21 T cell receptor beta chains below was sequenced from the same sample in a study of T-cell memory formation after mild COVID-19. A single record per CDR3 protein comes from TCRdb applying MiXCR to the 5' RACE reads. Of 150,000 to 200,000 distinct CDR3 sequences listed, 13% are singletons. The sample consisted of PBMCs or a T cell subset sorted from them (not recorded which). These receptors were obtained from a young man who had mild COVID-19 (a few samples of this study predate the infection). Cell type and time point are not known.

This clonotype was detected only a few times. The chain couples TRBV20-1 to TRBJ2-1; a weak D match, TRBD2 (6 bases). The CDR3 is made up of 12 amino acids. Germline loops: CDR1 DFQATT, CDR2 SNEGSKA (reference sequence). V was clipped by 8 bases and J by 4 bases, with 12 bases between them. CDR3 amino acids: CSPGVGYNEQFF. For the CDR3, the DNA is TGCAGTCCGGGGGTCGGATACAATGAGCAGTTCTTC.

The chain uses TRBV29-1 and TRBJ1-2; D is ambiguous. V was cut by 4 bases and J by 6 bases, with 9 bases left in between. Germline-derived CDR1 and CDR2 are SQVTM and ANQGSEA. This CDR3 has 11 amino acids. DNA for the CDR3: TGCAGCGTTGTGGTGGAGGATGGCTACACCTTC. Residues: CSVVVEDGYTF.

The chain couples TRBV6-1 to TRBJ2-1, with D unclear. CDR1 and CDR2 (germline): MNHNS, SASEGT. V was clipped by 2 bases and J by 5 bases, with 22 bases between them. The CDR3 is 18 residues long. CDR3 in amino acids: CASSETTDGQAPDNEQFF. In nucleotides, the CDR3 is TGTGCCAGCAGTGAAACGACCGATGGGCAGGCGCCCGACAATGAGCAGTTCTTC.

In its sample, this clonotype was seen a few times. This sequence joins TRBV7-9 and TRBJ1-2; possible D gene TRBD1, 5 bases. Germline CDR1 reads SEHNR; CDR2 reads FQNEAQ (reference sequence). The CDR3 is 13 residues long. Between the trimmed V and J ends, which lost 5 bases and 7 bases, there was a span of 14 bases. CDR3 nucleotides: TGTGCCAGCAGCCCAAGTCCAGGGCCTGGCTACACCTTC. Translation: CASSPSPGPGYTF.

This clonotype has more than one count but fewer than ten. The rearrangement joins TRBV5-1 to TRBJ2-5; the D call may be TRBD1 or TRBD2 (6 bases each). The CDR3 spans 15 residues. Per germline, CDR1 SGHRS and CDR2 YFSETQ. V was shortened by 4 bases and J by 4 bases, with 17 bases between the two germline ends. The CDR3 DNA follows: TGCGCCAGCAGCCCGGCGTTGGGGGGCCTAGAGACCCAGTACTTC. It codes for CASSPALGGLETQYF.

This clonotype occurred a few times. V and J are TRBV24-1 and TRBJ2-1, with D possibly TRBD2 on 5 matching bases. This CDR3 contains 13 residues. Trimming cost V 8 bases and J 8 bases, with 15 bases left between them. CDR1 is KGHDR, CDR2 SFDVKD, per germline. The CDR3 spells CATKGTNGDEQFF. The CDR3 DNA reads TGTGCCACCAAAGGAACCAACGGGGATGAGCAGTTCTTC.

This clonotype was found many times. The chain combines TRBV7-2 with TRBJ2-1; 8 nucleotides line up with TRBD2. The V and J ends lost 8 bases and 4 bases, in that order; junction bases with no gene match: 10. Per the germline V gene, CDR1 is SGHTA and CDR2 is FQGNSA. The CDR3 length is 15 residues. This chain's CDR3 is CASASGGAAYNEQFF. CDR3 coding DNA: TGTGCCAGCGCTTCGGGGGGGGCGGCGTACAATGAGCAGTTCTTC.

The V and J genes are TRBV4-1 and TRBJ2-6; 7 positions match TRBD1. After removal of 3 bases from V and 4 bases from J, the junction contained 9 bases not matched to a gene. The germline gives CDR1 MGHRA, CDR2 YSYEKL. The CDR3 has 17 residues. CDR3 residues: CASSHLMTGTGANVLTF. CDR3 DNA sequence: TGCGCCAGCAGCCACCTAATGACAGGGACGGGGGCCAACGTCCTGACTTTC.

Only a few counts were recorded for this clonotype. The CDR3 nucleotides are TGCGCCAGCAGCCACCCTTCGGGGCGGAATGAGCAGTTCTTC. It encodes CASSHPSGRNEQFF. V is TRBV4-1 and J is TRBJ2-1; D possibly uses TRBD1 or TRBD2 (5 bases each). Germline V gene sequence: CDR1 MGHRA, CDR2 YSYEKL. The ends were cut back, 3 bases at V and 7 bases at J, with 13 bases in the middle. This CDR3 has 14 amino acids.

This chain joins TRBV2 and TRBJ1-2; no reliable D call. Germline loops: CDR1 SNHLY, CDR2 FYNNEI. V gave up 7 bases and J gave up 5 bases, with 8 bases separating them. The CDR3 covers 11 residues. CDR3 nucleotides: TGTGCCAGCAAGCGGGAGTATGGCTACACCTTC. Translated: CASKREYGYTF.

This clonotype has more than one count but fewer than ten. V and J are TRBV7-2 and TRBJ2-1; 7 bases match TRBD2. Germline trimming cut 5 bases from V and 5 bases from J; bases unmatched to any gene: 24. CDR1 and CDR2 from the germline V gene are SGHTA and FQGNSA. CDR3 length equals 20 residues. The CDR3 coding sequence is TGTGCCAGCAGCAACCCAAACTCCCACCGACTAGCAGGGTCCCACAATGAGCAGTTCTTC. This encodes CASSNPNSHRLAGSHNEQFF.

The chain joins TRBV7-2 to TRBJ2-2, with unresolved D. CDR1 SGHTA and CDR2 FQGNSA come from the germline V gene. The CDR3 consists of 16 residues. V dropped 5 bases and J dropped 6 bases, with 19 bases sitting between them. The CDR3 protein is CASSPIPSPGAGELFF. CDR3 nucleotides: TGTGCCAGCAGCCCCATCCCCAGTCCCGGCGCCGGGGAGCTGTTTTTT.

J is TRBJ1-4 and V is TRBV4-3; D gene unclear. The CDR3 is 15 residues long. Trimming stripped 1 base from V and 0 bases from J, with 6 bases between. Germline V CDR1 and CDR2: LGHNA, YSLEER. The CDR3 nucleotides read TGCGCCAGCAGCCAAGGGGCGACAACTAATGAAAAACTGTTTTTT. This codes for CASSQGATTNEKLFF.

The chain employs TRBV20-1 and TRBJ2-3; D is possibly TRBD1 (6 bases). There are 13 residues in the CDR3. The V end lost 4 bases, the J end lost 4 bases, and 12 bases lay between the germline ends. CDR1 is DFQATT and CDR2 is SNEGSKA in the germline V gene (reference sequence). CDR3: CSAIGRTADTQYF. Written as DNA, the CDR3 is TGCAGTGCTATTGGCAGGACAGCAGATACGCAGTATTTT.

The V gene is TRBV6-2 or TRBV6-3, the J gene TRBJ1-5; unclear D gene. The CDR3 is 14 amino acids. CDR1 is MNHEY, CDR2 SVGEGT, per germline. Trimming removed 4 bases from V and 6 bases from J, with 13 bases in between. DNA for the CDR3: TGTGCCAGCAGTTCCAGGAGGATAATTCAGCCCCAGCATTTT. Translation: CASSSRRIIQPQHF.

This clonotype was seen a handful of times. This sequence joins TRBV11-1 and TRBJ1-1; D gene unclear. Trimming cost V 3 bases and J 5 bases, with 7 bases left between them. The CDR3 has 12 amino acids. The germline V gene has CDR1 SGHAT and CDR2 FQDESV (reference sequence). Here the CDR3 DNA reads TGTGCCAGCAGCTTCGAGAGGACTGAAGCTTTCTTT. Translated, it gives CASSFERTEAFF.

This chain links TRBV7-3 with TRBJ1-1; D might be TRBD1 (6 bases). Looked up from germline, CDR1 is SGHTA and CDR2 is FQGTGA. This CDR3 has 15 amino acids. Trimming left V 0 bases short and J 1 base short, with 9 bases between. CDR3 in DNA: TGTGCCAGCAGCTTAACGGGGGCAGGGAACACTGAAGCTTTCTTT. Protein sequence: CASSLTGAGNTEAFF.

V usage is TRBV20-1 and J usage is TRBJ2-5, with 10 bases matching TRBD2. The germline V gene encodes CDR1 DFQATT and CDR2 SNEGSKA (reference sequence). The CDR3 has 15 amino acids. V dropped 3 bases and J dropped 2; count of bases not matched to a gene: 6. The CDR3 sequence: CSARRAGGLQETQYF. The CDR3 DNA reads as TGCAGTGCTAGGCGAGCGGGGGGGCTTCAAGAGACCCAGTACTTC.

The table lists this clonotype with a few counts. The chain is built from TRBV20-1 and TRBJ2-2; 10 bases line up with TRBD2. The germline V gene has CDR1 DFQATT and CDR2 SNEGSKA (reference sequence). The CDR3 is 15 residues long. CDR3 protein: CQGSSGGPNTGELFF. Here the CDR3 DNA reads TGCCAGGGATCTAGCGGGGGCCCGAACACCGGGGAGCTGTTTTTT.

J is TRBJ2-5 and V is TRBV29-1, with a weak D call TRBD2 (6 bases). V was shortened by 3 bases and J by 7 bases, with 21 bases between the two germline ends. CDR3 length: 15 residues. The germline V gene has CDR1 SQVTM and CDR2 ANQGSEA. Here the CDR3 DNA reads TGCAGCGTTGACATGTCCGGAGGGAATGGCGGGACCCAGTACTTC. It specifies CSVDMSGGNGGTQYF.

The rearrangement joins TRBV5-6 to TRBJ1-1, with TRBD1 matching over 9 bases. The germline V gene has CDR1 SGHDT and CDR2 YYEEEE. With 0 bases clipped from V and 11 bases from J, the junction kept 11 bases outside the gene matches. This CDR3 spans 15 amino acids. The CDR3 nucleotides read TGTGCCAGCAGCTTGGTTGTTGGGGACAGGGAAGTTGCTTTCTTT. Encoded protein: CASSLVVGDREVAFF.